These 21 T cell receptor beta chains originate from one sample sequenced in a study of regulatory T cells in long-lasting Graves disease. The time point is: newly diagnosed GD, antithyroid drugs for less than 3 months. Extracted PBMC RNA gave rise to the TCR library. Arm-PCR of CDR3 regions and iRepertoire HTBI primers were used to build TCR beta libraries. TCRdb re-called the multiplex PCR reads with MiXCR, one entry per CDR3 protein. The table includes 360,000 or so distinct CDR3 sequences, roughly 16% detected once. This sample also belongs to another study, concerning T cells in Graves' hyperthyroidism and ophthalmopathy.

Sequenced here: peripheral blood mononuclear cells (PBMCs), sampled at new diagnosis, from a patient treated with antithyroid drugs. The receptors were gathered from a woman under 30 with Graves disease.

There are many counts of this clonotype. This rearrangement joins TRBV2 to TRBJ1-2; no reliable D call. The CDR3 has 12 amino acids. CDR1 and CDR2 from the germline V gene are SNHLY and FYNNEI. Trimming took off 3 bases at V and 7 bases at J, with 9 bases between the two ends. The CDR3 DNA is TGTGCCAGCAGTGAGGGGAGTAGTGGCTACACCTTC. The encoded protein is CASSEGSSGYTF. Filled out from reference TRBV2 and TRBJ1-2, the complete variable domain reads EPEVTQTPSHQVTQMGQEVILRCVPISNHLYFYWYRQILGQKVEFLVSFYNNEISEKSEIFDDQFSVERPDGSNFTLKIRSTKLEDSAMYFCASSEGSSGYTFGSGTRLTVV.

This clonotype turned up a few times. The chain has TRBV29-1 and TRBJ2-7, with D tentatively TRBD1 or TRBD2 (5 bases each). The CDR3 totals 13 residues. The V and J ends lost 1 base and 2 bases respectively, with 9 bases between them. Germline CDR1 SQVTM, CDR2 ANQGSEA. CDR3 loop: CSVEGGRTYEQYF. For the CDR3, the DNA is TGCAGCGTTGAAGGGGGACGGACCTACGAGCAGTACTTC.

The rearrangement uses TRBV6-1 and TRBJ2-7; perhaps TRBD1 as D (5 bases). From germline, CDR1 is MNHNS and CDR2 SASEGT. The CDR3 is 14 residues long. V lost 7 bases and J lost 1, with 14 bases in between. CDR3 nucleotides: TGTGCCAGCACTCCCGCCGACAGATCCTACGAGCAGTACTTC. Protein sequence: CASTPADRSYEQYF.

This clonotype was counted many times. CDR3: CAWKLTGTTGELFF. The CDR3 nucleotides are TGTGCCTGGAAGTTGACAGGGACCACCGGGGAGCTGTTTTTT. The chain couples TRBV30 to TRBJ2-2, with 7 positions matching TRBD1. Trimming removed 4 bases from V and 4 bases from J; junction bases left unmatched: 6. In germline, CDR1 is GTSNPN, CDR2 SVGIG (reference sequence). This CDR3 has 14 amino acids.

This clonotype was detected once. Because the CDR3's place on the DNA is in doubt, the DNA is left out and the CDR3 is given as listed by TCRdb. Here the CDR3 reads CASSFYICSARVVLEEYF. This sequence joins TRBV5-1 and TRBJ2-7; the table calls TRBD2, which could not be checked here. With termini counted, the CDR3 has 18 amino acids. Germline V gives CDR1 SGHRS, CDR2 YFSETQ.

On this clonotype itself: This may arise from a read error, as a much more abundant clone is one base away. The J gene is TRBJ2-5, the V gene TRBV5-1, with 7 bases aligning to TRBD2. The CDR3 covers 14 residues. In germline, CDR1 is SGHRS, CDR2 YFSETQ. V lost 4 bases, J lost 4 bases, and 7 bases stayed unmatched. CDR3 sequence reads: CASSTSGTTETQYF. The CDR3 region has the DNA TGCGCCAGCAGCACCAGCGGGACTACAGAGACCCAGTACTTC. The whole variable domain, remainder taken from reference TRBV5-1 and TRBJ2-5, is KAGVTQTPRYLIKTRGQQVTLSCSPISGHRSVSWYQQTPGQGLQFLFEYFSETQRNKGNFPGRFSGRQFSNSRSEMNVSTLELGDSALYLCASSTSGTTETQYFGPGTRLLVL.

This clonotype appeared many times. The genes are TRBV20-1 and TRBJ2-7; 9 bases are a match to TRBD2. The CDR3 consists of 15 residues. Germline lookup yields CDR1 DFQATT and CDR2 SNEGSKA (reference sequence). Trimming took 3 bases from V and 6 from J; bases not matched to a gene: 12. DNA for the CDR3: TGCAGTGCTAGTGATATAGCGGGGGATACGGGCGAGCAGTACTTC. It specifies CSASDIAGDTGEQYF.

This chain joins TRBV19 and TRBJ2-1; 7 bases agree with TRBD1. This CDR3 is built from 14 residues. Looked up from germline, CDR1 is LNHDA and CDR2 is SQIVND (reference sequence). Trimming took 7 bases from V and 0 from J; bases not matched to a gene: 3. CDR3 sequence reads: CASTRDSSYNEQFF. CDR3 DNA sequence: TGTGCCAGTACTAGGGACAGCTCCTACAATGAGCAGTTCTTC.

This clonotype was detected ten times or more. The rearrangement uses TRBV2 and TRBJ1-1, with D hard to call. Germline values: CDR1 SNHLY, CDR2 FYNNEI. The ends were cut back, 8 bases at V and 2 bases at J, with 12 bases in the middle. The CDR3 length is 13 residues. The CDR3 is CASLPRGNTEAFF. The CDR3 bases are TGTGCCAGCTTGCCTCGGGGAAACACTGAAGCTTTCTTT.

The rearrangement links TRBV4-1 to TRBJ1-4, with D unclear. The V end was cut by 0 bases, the J end by 6 bases, with 11 bases between. Germline lookup yields CDR1 MGHRA and CDR2 YSYEKL. The CDR3 sequence is 15 residues long. As DNA, the CDR3 is TGCGCCAGCAGCCAAGACTCAGGCGTCGATGAAAAACTGTTTTTT. It codes for CASSQDSGVDEKLFF.

This clonotype has ten or more counts. Here the CDR3 reads CASSQGASGRDIQYF. The CDR3 bases are TGCGCCAGCAGCCAAGGGGCTAGCGGGAGAGACATTCAGTACTTC. The V call is TRBV4-1, the J call TRBJ2-4, with 10 bases identical to TRBD2. The CDR3 runs 15 residues. The J segment lost 8 bases and the V segment lost 1 base, leaving 5 bases of the junction unmatched. Germline V gene data show CDR1 as MGHRA and CDR2 as YSYEKL.

This clonotype was counted ten times or more. The genes are TRBV2 and TRBJ2-5; D not certain. Germline CDR1 SNHLY, CDR2 FYNNEI. V lost 4 bases and J lost 5, with 8 bases in between. The CDR3 has 12 residues. The CDR3 nucleotides are TGTGCCAGCAGTGCGGTCCCGGAGACCCAGTACTTC. It is translated as CASSAVPETQYF.

This clonotype was counted ten times or more. The chain links TRBV6-5 to TRBJ1-1; 7 bases line up with TRBD1. The CDR3 is 15 amino acids. After removal of 2 bases from V and 5 bases from J, the junction contained 8 bases not matched to a gene. Germline CDR1 and CDR2: MNHEY and SVGAGI. As DNA, the CDR3 is TGTGCCAGCAGTTACACAGGGGAGGTGGTGACTGAAGCTTTCTTT. Protein product: CASSYTGEVVTEAFF.

At least ten counts were recorded for this clonotype. J is TRBJ2-3 and V is TRBV20-1; D is undetermined. Deletions cut 0 bases from V and 8 bases from J, with 9 bases between. Looked up from germline, CDR1 is DFQATT and CDR2 is SNEGSKA (reference sequence). CDR3 size: 12 residues. The CDR3: CSAREGIPTQYF. The DNA for the CDR3 is TGCAGTGCTAGAGAGGGAATCCCTACGCAGTATTTT.

The chain links TRBV19 to TRBJ1-2; D is perhaps TRBD1 (5 bases). The CDR3 consists of 14 residues. The ends were cut back, 0 bases at V and 2 bases at J, with 7 bases in the middle. Germline V gene data show CDR1 as LNHDA and CDR2 as SQIVND (reference sequence). In DNA form, the CDR3 reads TGTGCCAGTAGTATAGAAGCAGGGAACTATGGCTACACCTTC. The encoded protein is CASSIEAGNYGYTF. Filled out from reference TRBV19 and TRBJ1-2, the complete variable domain reads DGGITQSPKYLFRKEGQNVTLSCEQNLNHDAMYWYRQDPGQGLRLIYYSQIVNDFQKGDIAEGYSVSREKKESFPLTVTSAQKNPTAFYLCASSIEAGNYGYTFGSGTRLTVV.

The genes are TRBV19 and TRBJ1-5; 8 nucleotides agree with TRBD1. The J call is doubtful: the DNA matches TRBJ2-3 better. Per germline, CDR1 LNHDA and CDR2 SQIVND (reference sequence). The CDR3 extends over 16 amino acids. Here the CDR3 reads CASSRQTGATNQPQYF. CDR3 coding DNA: TGTGCCAGTAGTCGGCAGACAGGGGCTACGAATCAGCCCCAGTATTTT.

This clonotype was counted only a few times. The rearrangement joins TRBV29-1 to TRBJ2-1; maybe TRBD2 (5 bases). Per germline, CDR1 SQVTM and CDR2 ANQGSEA. Trimming stripped 8 bases from V and 9 bases from J, with 14 bases between. The CDR3 sequence is 11 residues long. The CDR3 DNA reads as TGCAGCTTAGGTGGGAGTGCTGAGCAGTTCTTC. Its translation: CSLGGSAEQFF.

This clonotype was seen at least ten times. The CDR3 DNA follows: TGTGCCAGCAGTTTTACCAGATACCAAGAGACCCAGTACTTC. It translates to CASSFTRYQETQYF. V is TRBV12-3 or TRBV12-4 and J is TRBJ2-5, with D hard to call. The length of the CDR3 is 14 residues. V lost 3 bases and J lost 0, with 8 bases in between.

This clonotype was counted at least ten times. The junction departs from the called germline gene at one end, perhaps through a read error. The CDR3 DNA is TGTGCCAGCAAAGCGGGAAGCACAGATACGCAGTATTTT. Its protein is CASKAGSTDTQYF. The genes are TRBV5-1 and TRBJ2-3; 7 nucleotides agree with TRBD2. CDR1 SGHRS and CDR2 YFSETQ come from the germline V gene. This CDR3 has 13 residues.

Many counts were recorded for this clonotype. The chain joins TRBV29-1 to TRBJ2-6, with TRBD1 as a possible D gene (5 bases). Trimming left V 2 bases short and J 1 base short, with 12 bases between. In germline, CDR1 is SQVTM, CDR2 ANQGSEA. The CDR3 has 16 residues. The CDR3 bases are TGCAGCGTTGAATCTGCAGGGTGGTCTGGGGCCAACGTCCTGACTTTC. This codes for CSVESAGWSGANVLTF.

As regards this clonotype: A much larger clone lies a single base off, so this may be a read error. The chain combines TRBV27 with TRBJ2-2, with TRBD1 matching 8 bases. Germline V gives CDR1 MNHEY, CDR2 SMNVEV (reference sequence). The CDR3 runs to 14 residues. The V segment lost 7 bases and the J segment 6 bases; nucleotides outside the gene matches: 7. The CDR3 reads CASTTGVGPGELFF. CDR3 nucleotide sequence: TGTGCCAGCACGACAGGGGTTGGCCCCGGGGAGCTGTTTTTT.